This T cell receptor (beta chain) was sequenced during a study of siplizumab effects on memory and regulatory T cells. Study findings and constraints: Among mappable alloreactive CD4+ clones, the Treg-derived fraction averaged roughly 70% with siplizumab versus less than 35% in controls.

Trimming left V 1 base short and J 3 bases short, with 5 bases between. The CDR3 extends over 13 amino acids. Looked up from germline, CDR1 is SGHTA and CDR2 is FQGNSA. About this clone itself: What it recognizes is unknown.

Clones were read by immunoSEQ multiplex PCR, and TCRdb kept only the in-frame ones, dropping some. The repertoire holds 100,000 or so clones, with about 93% as singletons. Sequencing was carried out using non-Treg CD4+ T cells sorted from blood. The chain uses TRBV7-2 and TRBJ2-3; D gene uncertain. The TCR originated in a human donor in good health. CDR3 nucleotide sequence: TGTGCCAGCAGCTTAGATTGGACAGATACGCAGTATTTT. This codes for CASSLDWTDTQYF.